This TCR beta chain was found in a study of cytomegalovirus exposure and HLA in healthy donors. Background on the study: Among fewer than 500 genotyped donors, about 83% fell in the Caucasian-associated ancestry cluster.

On this clone: Antigen specificity is unknown.

Broader study findings: The study put some 160 TCR beta chains on its list as cytomegalovirus-associated.

The CDR3 totals 18 residues. Trimming took 0 bases from V and 4 from J; bases not matched to a gene: 15. Germline CDR1 is SGHRS and CDR2 is YFSETQ. 60 Vbeta and 13 Jbeta primers were used in PCR. Sequencing used immunoSEQ multiplex PCR; TCRdb keeps in-frame clones, though not all of them. The table records 200,000 or so clones, 78% of them present only once. What was sequenced was PBMCs. V gene TRBV5-1 combines with J gene TRBJ2-7; 8 nucleotides match TRBD2. The TCR comes from a woman aged 25 to 45 in good health and CMV-seropositive. The CDR3 loop is CASSLDVSGDPLKYEQYF. The CDR3 coding sequence is TGCGCCAGCAGCTTGGATGTTAGCGGGGACCCCCTAAAATACGAGCAGTACTTC.